The entry that follows covers one TCR beta chain sequence. The target antigen is unknown. Primers for the PCR totalled 60 Vbeta and 13 Jbeta. Sequencing was performed with immunoSEQ multiplex PCR; in TCRdb, only in-frame clones are kept and a portion is missing. The sample contains over 110,000 clones, 82% of which appear only once. This record comes from a study of cytomegalovirus exposure and HLA in healthy donors. Study results and limitations: The number of N-insertions in an Asian-associated ancestry cluster was reportedly below the approximately 690-donor mean in a later analysis. Data from an earlier analysis indicated that most TCR beta V segments were productive either about 87% or about 30% of the time.

Sequencing was carried out using PBMCs. The TCR was taken from a male donor in good health and CMV-seronegative.

CDR3 coding DNA: TGTGCCAGTTCGGAGGCTCGGACCGGGGAGCTGTTTTTT. As protein: CASSEARTGELFF. This chain links TRBV19 with TRBJ2-2; possible D gene TRBD2, 5 bases. The CDR3 has 13 amino acids. The ends were cut back, 8 bases at V and 5 bases at J, with 12 bases in the middle. Germline V gives CDR1 LNHDA, CDR2 SQIVND (reference sequence).